The TCR beta chain described here comes from a study of neurological immune-mediated disorders. This clonotype is a singleton in its sample. This may come from a read error, since a much larger clone is one base off. TCRdb called the 5' RACE reads again in MiXCR, with one record for every CDR3 protein. The data show around 33,000 distinct CDR3 sequences, roughly 25% seen once. The CDR3 has 15 amino acids. CDR1 and CDR2 from the germline V gene are LNHDA and SQIVND (reference sequence). The sequence derives from a man aged 45 to 65 with HTLV-1-associated myelopathy (HAM/TSP). The chain employs TRBV19 and TRBJ2-7; maybe TRBD1 (5 bases). Sequencing input: CD4+ T cells from blood. This chain's CDR3 is CSSSIGQGFIYEQYF. CDR3 sequence (DNA): TGTTCCAGTAGTATAGGGCAGGGTTTCATCTACGAGCAGTACTTC.